This T cell receptor beta chain was retrieved from a study of CD8+ T cells in alopecia areata. Sampling of alopecia areata patients yielded lesional scalp punch biopsies as well as peripheral blood. The sequencing template was cDNA reverse transcribed from extracted RNA. TCRdb's copy holds only in-frame clones and misses some; the assay was immunoSEQ multiplex PCR. This sample has 9,000 to 15,000 clones, with over 60% found just once. Sequencing used skin. This TCR came from a human donor with alopecia areata.

CDR3 protein: CASSGPQSKIAGRGEQFF. The CDR3 DNA reads as TGTGCCAGCAGCGGGCCCCAGTCTAAAATAGCGGGGAGGGGTGAGCAGTTCTTC. This chain links TRBV2 with TRBJ2-1, with 8 bases that match TRBD2. Looked up from germline, CDR1 is SNHLY and CDR2 is FYNNEI. With V trimmed by 6 bases and J by 9 bases, 22 bases remained unmatched. There are 18 residues in the CDR3.